One TCR beta chain is described in this entry. These data belong to a study of blood T cell repertoires in COVID-19. Whole-study context: COVID-19 samples from acute and convalescent phases originated in the United States, Italy and Spain.

The V gene's germline CDR1 is LNHDA and CDR2 SQIVND (reference sequence). The ends were cut back, 3 bases at V and 3 bases at J, with 11 bases in the middle. The CDR3 consists of 14 residues. In the authors' methods: Amplification of reference gene primers provided the estimated nucleated cell counts. Repertoires were generated with immunoSEQ multiplex PCR, while TCRdb's copy carries only in-frame clones and drops some. That table supplies the V and J calls and clone size; D and trimming were determined from the DNA. The sample has 140,000 to 150,000 clones, 70% to 90% seen once. Source material: peripheral blood. This receptor was identified in a man between 65 and 85 years old with acute or convalescent COVID-19. V usage is TRBV19 and J usage is TRBJ2-5; D call uncertain. The CDR3 sequence is CASSIKPLEETQYF. CDR3 sequence (DNA): TGTGCCAGTAGTATTAAACCCCTAGAAGAGACCCAGTACTTC.